This record concerns one TCR beta chain sequence. The CDR3 extends over 13 amino acids. V was trimmed by 6 bases and J by 2 bases, leaving 10 bases between them. This sample was included in a study of blood T cell repertoires in COVID-19. Produced via immunoSEQ multiplex PCR; TCRdb's table is partial and in-frame only. The sample carries 200,000 to 250,000 clones, approximately 83% recorded once. The clonotype originates from a woman under 40 who had recovered from COVID-19. Sample: peripheral blood. V and J are TRBV12-3 or TRBV12-4 and TRBJ1-2; possibly TRBD1 for D (5 bases). The CDR3 DNA sequence: TGTGCCAGCAGCCGACAGTTAAACTATGGCTACACCTTC. It specifies CASSRQLNYGYTF.